A single sample gave rise to the 23 T cell receptor beta chains below, sequenced in a study of blood T cell repertoires in COVID-19. Assay used: immunoSEQ multiplex PCR; TCRdb lists only in-frame clones, some missing. This table has about 330,000 clones, approximately 89% appearing once. The specimen sequenced was PBMCs or T cells enriched from blood (not recorded which). The source is a woman younger than 45 who had recovered from COVID-19.

The V and J genes are TRBV19 and TRBJ2-5; the match to TRBD1 covers 7 bases. Germline-derived CDR1 and CDR2 are LNHDA and SQIVND (reference sequence). After removal of 3 bases from V and 4 bases from J, the junction contained 8 bases not matched to a gene. The CDR3 sequence is 15 residues long. The CDR3 sequence is CASSIPRQGGETQYF. CDR3 nucleotides: TGTGCCAGTAGTATCCCGAGACAGGGCGGAGAGACCCAGTACTTC.

The V gene is TRBV7-2, the J gene TRBJ2-1; D unclear. Germline V gives CDR1 SGHTA, CDR2 FQGNSA. Trimming removed 1 base at V and 0 bases at J, with 7 bases between. This CDR3 comprises 15 residues. The CDR3: CASSLGASSYNEQFF. CDR3 bases: TGTGCCAGCAGCTTAGGAGCGAGCTCCTACAATGAGCAGTTCTTC.

This chain links TRBV18 with TRBJ1-1; D is perhaps TRBD1 (5 bases). The CDR3 has 14 residues. CDR1 is KGHSH, CDR2 LQKENI, per germline. The V and J ends lost 4 bases and 1 base respectively, with 10 bases between them. This CDR3 reads CASSQDTGNTEAFF. CDR3 nucleotides: TGTGCCAGCTCACAGGATACAGGGAACACTGAAGCTTTCTTT. The complete variable domain, with remaining parts taken from reference TRBV18 and TRBJ1-1, reads NAGVMQNPRHLVRRRGQEARLRCSPMKGHSHVYWYRQLPEEGLKFMVYLQKENIIDESGMPKERFSAEFPKEGPSILRIQQVVRGDSAAYFCASSQDTGNTEAFFGQGTRLTVV.

This chain joins TRBV5-1 and TRBJ2-2, with TRBD1 matching over 12 bases. The CDR3 runs 16 residues. Germline CDR1 reads SGHRS; CDR2 reads YFSETQ. J lost 5 bases, V lost 4 bases, and 6 bases had no gene match. The CDR3 sequence: CASSLRDRGRTGELFF. The CDR3, as DNA: TGCGCCAGCAGCCTAAGGGACAGGGGGCGAACCGGGGAGCTGTTTTTT.

The chain is built from TRBV14 and TRBJ2-3, with TRBD1 matching over 7 bases. V shed 4 bases and J 2 bases; nucleotides not matched to a gene: 6. CDR1 and CDR2 (germline): SGHDN, FVKESK. CDR3 length equals 15 residues. The CDR3 DNA reads as TGTGCCAGCAGCCCGGACAGGACCTACACAGATACGCAGTATTTT. The encoded protein is CASSPDRTYTDTQYF.

The CDR3 DNA reads as TGTGCCAGCAGCGTCGAGACTAGCGGGGGGTACGACGATACGCAGTATTTT. It encodes CASSVETSGGYDDTQYF. This rearrangement joins TRBV9 to TRBJ2-3, with TRBD2 matching 13 bases. This CDR3 spans 17 amino acids. CDR1 is SGDLS and CDR2 is YYNGEE in the germline V gene. Losses at the gene ends were 2 bases for V and 6 bases for J; bases not matched to a gene: 9. Full variable domain (remainder filled in from reference TRBV9 and TRBJ2-3): DSGVTQTPKHLITATGQRVTLRCSPRSGDLSVYWYQQSLDQGLQFLIQYYNGEERAKGNILERFSAQQFPDLHSELNLSSLELGDSALYFCASSVETSGGYDDTQYFGPGTRLTVL.

This clone was counted between two and nine times. The rearrangement joins TRBV7-6 to TRBJ2-7; D remains unclear. The CDR3 runs 15 residues. Trimming removed 5 bases at V and 2 bases at J, with 16 bases between. The germline V gene encodes CDR1 SGHVS and CDR2 FNYEAQ. CDR3 DNA sequence: TGTGCCAGCAGCCCGCCTGGCCGAGGCACCTACGAGCAGTACTTC. Residues: CASSPPGRGTYEQYF. Variable domain in full (rest from reference TRBV7-6 and TRBJ2-7): GAGVSQSPRYKVTKRGQDVALRCDPISGHVSLYWYRQALGQGPEFLTYFNYEAQQDKSGLPNDRFSAERPEGSISTLTIQRTEQRDSAMYRCASSPPGRGTYEQYFGPGTRLTVT.

The chain links TRBV9 to TRBJ1-6; 11 positions match TRBD1. The CDR3 runs to 15 residues. V dropped 4 bases and J dropped 7; count of bases not matched to a gene: 4. The germline gives CDR1 SGDLS, CDR2 YYNGEE. The CDR3 sequence: CASSSRTGGNSPLHF. DNA for the CDR3: TGTGCCAGCAGCAGCCGGACAGGGGGCAATTCACCCCTCCACTTT.

The chain joins TRBV27 to TRBJ2-1; 13 bases are a match to TRBD2. CDR1 and CDR2 (germline): MNHEY, SMNVEV (reference sequence). Trimming removed 5 bases from V and 0 bases from J; junction bases left unmatched: 7. CDR3 length equals 18 residues. The CDR3 sequence is CASSPQGLAGVSYNEQFF. Here the CDR3 DNA reads TGTGCCAGCAGTCCCCAAGGACTAGCGGGGGTCTCCTACAATGAGCAGTTCTTC.

The V call is TRBV15, the J call TRBJ1-1; 8 positions agree with TRBD1. The V gene's germline CDR1 is LNHNV and CDR2 YYDKDF (reference sequence). This CDR3 has 13 amino acids. With V trimmed by 2 bases and J by 7 bases, 3 bases remained unmatched. The DNA of the CDR3 is TGTGCCACCAGCAGACCTGGACAGGGTGAAGCTTTCTTT. It is translated as CATSRPGQGEAFF.

The chain carries TRBV29-1 and TRBJ1-1, with a tentative D call TRBD1 (5 bases). Per germline, CDR1 SQVTM and CDR2 ANQGSEA. The CDR3 length is 14 residues. V lost 4 bases and J 3 bases, leaving 15 bases between the germline ends. The CDR3 reads CSVVIGRADTEAFF. The DNA of the CDR3 is TGCAGCGTTGTGATCGGCAGGGCCGACACTGAAGCTTTCTTT.

This clone was counted between two and nine times. Within the sample, other DNA sequences also encode this same CDR3. The chain has TRBV7-9 and TRBJ1-2; TRBD1 agrees at 7 bases. This CDR3 spans 14 amino acids. J gave up 2 bases and V 1 base, and 1 base lay outside the gene matches. Germline CDR1 reads SEHNR; CDR2 reads FQNEAQ (reference sequence). The CDR3 bases are TGTGCCAGCAGCTTAGGACAGGGAAACTATGGCTACACCTTC. Translated: CASSLGQGNYGYTF.

The rearrangement links TRBV11-3 to TRBJ1-5, with D unclear. The CDR3 consists of 13 residues. The ends were cut back, 2 bases at V and 5 bases at J, with 7 bases in the middle. Germline V gene lookup returns CDR1 SGHNT and CDR2 YENEEA. The chain's CDR3 is CASSLRSDQPQHF. The CDR3 bases are TGTGCCAGCAGCTTAAGGAGCGATCAGCCCCAGCATTTT.

CDR3 sequence reads: CASSEVAGQETQYF. DNA of the CDR3: TGTGCCAGCAGTGAAGTGGCGGGCCAAGAGACCCAGTACTTC. V usage is TRBV2 and J usage is TRBJ2-5; maybe TRBD2 (5 bases). The V and J ends lost 1 base and 1 base respectively, with 7 bases between them. Germline CDR1 and CDR2: SNHLY and FYNNEI. This CDR3 region has 14 residues.

The chain carries TRBV4-1 and TRBJ1-4; the D gene is possibly TRBD1 (5 bases). Trimming stripped 0 bases from V and 16 bases from J, with 18 bases between. The CDR3 is 14 residues long. Germline assignment: CDR1 MGHRA and CDR2 YSYEKL. The CDR3 coding sequence is TGCGCCAGCAGCCAAGAGAACGGGGGAGGGCCGGGGTTTTTT. This sequence encodes CASSQENGGGPGFF.

The chain is built from TRBV4-3 and TRBJ1-1, with D maybe TRBD1 (5 bases). This CDR3 contains 15 residues. V lost 0 bases and J lost 10, with 18 bases in between. CDR1 LGHNA and CDR2 YSLEER come from the germline V gene. The CDR3 sequence is CASSQELGTGPGAFF. For the CDR3, the DNA is TGCGCCAGCAGCCAAGAGCTCGGCACAGGACCTGGAGCTTTCTTT.

V gene TRBV24-1 combines with J gene TRBJ2-5; 9 bases map to TRBD1. V trimming: 4 bases; J trimming: 5 bases; junction bases outside the gene matches: 10. Germline V gives CDR1 KGHDR, CDR2 SFDVKD. The CDR3 spans 16 residues. CDR3 in DNA: TGTGCCACCAGTGACCAAAAGACAGGGGGTATGGAGACCCAGTACTTC. It is translated as CATSDQKTGGMETQYF.

The chain couples TRBV12-3 or TRBV12-4 to TRBJ2-1; D remains ambiguous. This CDR3 spans 13 amino acids. Trimming took 5 bases from V and 5 from J, leaving 10 bases between them. CDR3 loop: CASSPKNNNEQFF. CDR3 nucleotides: TGTGCCAGCAGTCCCAAGAACAACAATGAGCAGTTCTTC.

The rearrangement uses TRBV19 and TRBJ2-1, with TRBD1 as a possible D gene (6 bases). The CDR3 sequence is 15 residues long. CDR1 is LNHDA, CDR2 SQIVND, per germline (reference sequence). Between the trimmed V and J ends, which lost 9 bases and 6 bases, there was a span of 21 bases. In nucleotides, the CDR3 is TGTGCCAGCGCCCCGACAGGCCCTCTAGGCAATGAGCAGTTCTTC. Translating gives CASAPTGPLGNEQFF.

V usage is TRBV7-8 and J usage is TRBJ1-1; D not resolved. The CDR3 is made up of 13 amino acids. Trimming left V 1 base short and J 8 bases short, with 11 bases between. CDR1 is SGHVS and CDR2 is FQNEAQ in the germline V gene. The CDR3: CASSLVRQAEAFF. The CDR3 DNA is TGTGCCAGCAGCTTAGTTCGGCAGGCGGAAGCTTTCTTT.

The chain is built from TRBV4-1 and TRBJ2-1; D gene ambiguous. This CDR3 spans 14 amino acids. The germline V and J ends were trimmed by 1 base and 5 bases, with 9 bases remaining between them. Germline V gene sequence: CDR1 MGHRA, CDR2 YSYEKL. DNA of the CDR3: TGCGCCAGCAGCCAAGTCATGGGCGACAATGAGCAGTTCTTC. Translated: CASSQVMGDNEQFF.

This chain uses TRBV2 with TRBJ1-2; D is undetermined. The CDR3 runs to 15 residues. Trimming took off 5 bases at V and 5 bases at J, with 18 bases between the two ends. Germline loops: CDR1 SNHLY, CDR2 FYNNEI. The chain's CDR3 is CASSLVIPLLYGYTF. CDR3 nucleotide sequence: TGTGCCAGCAGTCTAGTCATCCCCCTTCTTTATGGCTACACCTTC.

The chain joins TRBV29-1 to TRBJ1-5; weak D call: TRBD1 (6 bases). Germline CDR1 is SQVTM and CDR2 is ANQGSEA. With 6 bases removed from V and 5 bases from J, the gap between germline ends came to 11 bases. This CDR3 has 12 residues. CDR3 region: CSVGQLDQPQHF. The CDR3 coding sequence is TGCAGCGTCGGACAGCTCGATCAGCCCCAGCATTTT.